This T cell receptor (beta chain) is drawn from a study of T cells in narcolepsy. General study findings and limits: Some memory CD4+ repertoires had no autoreactive clone sequences.

The sample holds a few counts of this clone. The antigen remains undetermined. The CDR3 is 14 residues long. The germline CDR1 and CDR2 sequences are SNHLY and FYNNEI. The V end lost 8 bases, the J end lost 6 bases, and 17 bases lay between the germline ends. Sequencing was performed with immunoSEQ multiplex PCR; in TCRdb, only in-frame clones are kept and a portion is missing. This table holds under 30,000 clones, around three quarters found once. The receptor was derived from a human donor with narcolepsy. What was sequenced was CD45RA- memory CD4+ T cells from PBMCs. V is TRBV2 and J is TRBJ2-1; D might be TRBD1 or TRBD2, each matching 6 bases. CDR3 DNA sequence: TGTGCCAGCCTATCGGGGGCAAGGGGCAATGAGCAGTTCTTC. Translated, it gives CASLSGARGNEQFF.